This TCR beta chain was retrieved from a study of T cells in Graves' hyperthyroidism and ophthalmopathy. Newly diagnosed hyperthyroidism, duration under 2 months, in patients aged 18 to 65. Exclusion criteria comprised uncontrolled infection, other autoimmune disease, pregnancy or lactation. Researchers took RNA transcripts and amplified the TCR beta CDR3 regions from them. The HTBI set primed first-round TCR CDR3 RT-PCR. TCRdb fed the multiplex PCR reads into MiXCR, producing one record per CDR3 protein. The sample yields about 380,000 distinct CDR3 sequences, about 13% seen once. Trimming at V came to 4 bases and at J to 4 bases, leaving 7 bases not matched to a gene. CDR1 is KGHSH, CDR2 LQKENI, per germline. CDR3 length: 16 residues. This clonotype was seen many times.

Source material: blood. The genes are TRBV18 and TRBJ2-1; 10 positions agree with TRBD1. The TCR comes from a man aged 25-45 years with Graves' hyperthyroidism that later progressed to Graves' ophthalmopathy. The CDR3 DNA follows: TGTGCCAGCTCACTAGTGTCGGGACAGGGGTACAATGAGCAGTTCTTC. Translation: CASSLVSGQGYNEQFF.